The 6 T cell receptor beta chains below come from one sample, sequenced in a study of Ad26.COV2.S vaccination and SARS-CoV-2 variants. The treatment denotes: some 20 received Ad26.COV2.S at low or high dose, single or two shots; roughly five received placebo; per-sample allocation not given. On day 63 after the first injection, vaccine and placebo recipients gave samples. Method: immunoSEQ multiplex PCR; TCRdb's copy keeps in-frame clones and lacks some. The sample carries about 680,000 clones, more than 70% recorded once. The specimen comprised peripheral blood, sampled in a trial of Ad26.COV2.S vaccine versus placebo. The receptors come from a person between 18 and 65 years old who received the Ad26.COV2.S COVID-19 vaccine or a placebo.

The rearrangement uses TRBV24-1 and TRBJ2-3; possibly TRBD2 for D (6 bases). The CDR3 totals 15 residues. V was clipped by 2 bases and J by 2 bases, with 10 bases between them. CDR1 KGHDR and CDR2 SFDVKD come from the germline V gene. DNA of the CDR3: TGTGCCACCAGTGATTGGGGCGGGGTCACAGATACGCAGTATTTT. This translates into CATSDWGGVTDTQYF.

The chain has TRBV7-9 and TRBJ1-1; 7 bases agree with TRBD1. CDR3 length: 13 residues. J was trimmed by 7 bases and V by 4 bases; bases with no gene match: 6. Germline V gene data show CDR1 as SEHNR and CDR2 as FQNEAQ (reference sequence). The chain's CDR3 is CASSWEGASEAFF. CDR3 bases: TGTGCCAGCAGCTGGGAGGGGGCGAGTGAAGCTTTCTTT.

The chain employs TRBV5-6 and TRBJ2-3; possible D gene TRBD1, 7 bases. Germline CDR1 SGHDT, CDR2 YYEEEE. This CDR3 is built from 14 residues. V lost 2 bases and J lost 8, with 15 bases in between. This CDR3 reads CASSFGPQGGTQYF. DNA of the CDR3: TGTGCCAGCAGCTTCGGTCCGCAGGGGGGTACGCAGTATTTT.

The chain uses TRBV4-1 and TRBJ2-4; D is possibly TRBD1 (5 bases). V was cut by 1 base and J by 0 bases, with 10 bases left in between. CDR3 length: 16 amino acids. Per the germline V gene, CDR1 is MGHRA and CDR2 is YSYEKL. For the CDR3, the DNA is TGCGCCAGCAGCCAAGTGGACAAATTAGCCAAAAACATTCAGTACTTC. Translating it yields CASSQVDKLAKNIQYF.

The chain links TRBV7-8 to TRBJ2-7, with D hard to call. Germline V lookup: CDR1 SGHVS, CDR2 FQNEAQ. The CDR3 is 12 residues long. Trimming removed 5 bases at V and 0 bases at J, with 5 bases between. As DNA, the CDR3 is TGTGCCAGCAGCCTGAGCTCCTACGAGCAGTACTTC. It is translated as CASSLSSYEQYF.

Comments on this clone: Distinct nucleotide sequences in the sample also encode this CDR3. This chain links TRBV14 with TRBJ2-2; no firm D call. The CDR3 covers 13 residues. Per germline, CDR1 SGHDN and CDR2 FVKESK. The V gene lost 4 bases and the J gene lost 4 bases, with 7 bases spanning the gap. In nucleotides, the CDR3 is TGTGCCAGCAGCCCCCGGACCACCGGGGAGCTGTTTTTT. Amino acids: CASSPRTTGELFF. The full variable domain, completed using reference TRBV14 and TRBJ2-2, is EAGVTQFPSHSVIEKGQTVTLRCDPISGHDNLYWYRRVMGKEIKFLLHFVKESKQDESGMPNNRFLAERTGGTYSTLKVQPAELEDSGVYFCASSPRTTGELFFGEGSRLTVL.